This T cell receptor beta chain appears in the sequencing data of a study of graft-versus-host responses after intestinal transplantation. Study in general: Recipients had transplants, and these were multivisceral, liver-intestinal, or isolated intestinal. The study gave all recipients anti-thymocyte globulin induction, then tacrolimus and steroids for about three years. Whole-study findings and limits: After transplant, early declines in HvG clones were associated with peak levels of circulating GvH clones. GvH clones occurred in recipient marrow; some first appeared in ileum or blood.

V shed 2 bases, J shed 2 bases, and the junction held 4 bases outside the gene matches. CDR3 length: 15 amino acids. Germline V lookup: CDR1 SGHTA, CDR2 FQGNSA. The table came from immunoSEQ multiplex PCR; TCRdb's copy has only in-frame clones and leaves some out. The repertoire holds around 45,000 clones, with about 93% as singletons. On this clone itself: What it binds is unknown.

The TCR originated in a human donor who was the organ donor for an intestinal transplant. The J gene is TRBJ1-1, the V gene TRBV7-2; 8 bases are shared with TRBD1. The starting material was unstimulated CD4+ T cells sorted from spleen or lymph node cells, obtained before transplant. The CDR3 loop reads CASSLRTGINTEAFF. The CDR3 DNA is TGTGCCAGCAGCTTAAGGACAGGGATTAACACTGAAGCTTTCTTT.